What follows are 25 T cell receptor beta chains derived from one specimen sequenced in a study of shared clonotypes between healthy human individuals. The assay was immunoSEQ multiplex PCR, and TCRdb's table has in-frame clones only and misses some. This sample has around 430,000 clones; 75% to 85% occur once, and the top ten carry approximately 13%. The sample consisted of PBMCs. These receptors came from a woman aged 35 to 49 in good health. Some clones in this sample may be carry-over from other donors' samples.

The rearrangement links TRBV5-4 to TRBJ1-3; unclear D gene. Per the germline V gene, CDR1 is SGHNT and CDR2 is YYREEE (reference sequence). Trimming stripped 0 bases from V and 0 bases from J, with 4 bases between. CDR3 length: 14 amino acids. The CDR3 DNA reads TGTGCCAGCAGCTTGGACGGCTCTGGAAACACCATATATTTT. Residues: CASSLDGSGNTIYF.

This chain's CDR3 is CASSLQGQGAGREQYF. In DNA form, the CDR3 reads TGTGCCAGCAGTTTACAGGGACAGGGGGCGGGTCGCGAGCAGTACTTC. The rearrangement uses TRBV28 and TRBJ2-5; 12 bases line up with TRBD1. With the DNA end fitting TRBJ2-7 better, the J assignment may be wrong. The V gene's germline CDR1 is MDHEN and CDR2 SYDVKM. CDR3 length: 16 amino acids.

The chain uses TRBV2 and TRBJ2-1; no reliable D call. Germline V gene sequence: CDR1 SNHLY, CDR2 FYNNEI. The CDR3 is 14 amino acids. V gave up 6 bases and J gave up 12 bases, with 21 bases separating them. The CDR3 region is CASRPSQTQKRQFF. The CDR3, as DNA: TGTGCCAGCAGACCCTCCCAAACTCAGAAGAGGCAGTTCTTC.

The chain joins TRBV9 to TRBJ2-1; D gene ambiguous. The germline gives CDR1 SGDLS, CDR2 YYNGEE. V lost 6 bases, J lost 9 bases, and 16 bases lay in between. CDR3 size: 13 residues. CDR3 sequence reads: CASTPPRSGEQFF. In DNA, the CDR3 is TGTGCCAGCACCCCACCGAGATCCGGTGAGCAGTTCTTC. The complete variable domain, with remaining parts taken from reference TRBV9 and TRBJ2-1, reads DSGVTQTPKHLITATGQRVTLRCSPRSGDLSVYWYQQSLDQGLQFLIQYYNGEERAKGNILERFSAQQFPDLHSELNLSSLELGDSALYFCASTPPRSGEQFFGPGTRLTVL.

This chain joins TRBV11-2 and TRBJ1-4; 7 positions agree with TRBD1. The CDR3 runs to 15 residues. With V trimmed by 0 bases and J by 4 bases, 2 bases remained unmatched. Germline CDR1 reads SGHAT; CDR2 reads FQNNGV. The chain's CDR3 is CASSLDGTDNEKLFF. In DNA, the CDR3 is TGTGCCAGCAGCTTAGACGGGACAGATAATGAAAAACTGTTTTTT.

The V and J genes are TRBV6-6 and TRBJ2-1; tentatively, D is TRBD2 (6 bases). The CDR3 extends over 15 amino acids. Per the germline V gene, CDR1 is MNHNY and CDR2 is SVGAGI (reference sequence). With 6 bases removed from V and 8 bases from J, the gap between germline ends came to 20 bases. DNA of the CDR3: TGTGCCAGCAGGCGGGACTCACGGGGTAGCTATGAGCAGTTCTTC. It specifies CASRRDSRGSYEQFF.

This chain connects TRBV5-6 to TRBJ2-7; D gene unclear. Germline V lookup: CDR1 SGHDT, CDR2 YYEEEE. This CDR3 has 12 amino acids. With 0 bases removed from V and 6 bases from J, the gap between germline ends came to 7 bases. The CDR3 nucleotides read TGTGCCAGCAGCTTGGGCAGTGGCGAGCAGTACTTC. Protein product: CASSLGSGEQYF.

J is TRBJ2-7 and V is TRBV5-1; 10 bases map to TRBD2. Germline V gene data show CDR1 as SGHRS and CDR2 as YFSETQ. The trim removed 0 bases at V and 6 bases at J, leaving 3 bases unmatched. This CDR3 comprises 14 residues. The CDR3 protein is CASSLVPSGSEQYF. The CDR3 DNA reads TGCGCCAGCAGCTTGGTCCCTAGCGGGAGCGAGCAGTACTTC.

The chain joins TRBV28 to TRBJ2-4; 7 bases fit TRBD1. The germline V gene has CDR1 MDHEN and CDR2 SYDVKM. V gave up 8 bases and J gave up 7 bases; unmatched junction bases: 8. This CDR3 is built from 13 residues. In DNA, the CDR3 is TGTGCCAGCGGAAGACAGGGTCTGAACATTCAGTACTTC. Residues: CASGRQGLNIQYF.

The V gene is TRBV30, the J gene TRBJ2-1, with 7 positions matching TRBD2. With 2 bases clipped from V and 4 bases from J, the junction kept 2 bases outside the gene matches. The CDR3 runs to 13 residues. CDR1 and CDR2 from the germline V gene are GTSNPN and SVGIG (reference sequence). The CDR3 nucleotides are TGTGCCTGGAGTCGGACTAGATACAATGAGCAGTTCTTC. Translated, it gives CAWSRTRYNEQFF.

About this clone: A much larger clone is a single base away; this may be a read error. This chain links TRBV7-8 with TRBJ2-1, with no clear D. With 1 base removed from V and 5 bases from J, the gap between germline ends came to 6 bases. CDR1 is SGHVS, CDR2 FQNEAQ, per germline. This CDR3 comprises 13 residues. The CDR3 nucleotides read TGTGCCAGCAGCTTAGGGTGGGACAATGAGCAGTTCTTC. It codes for CASSLGWDNEQFF.

This CDR3 is CASNALSGSVEQFF. The CDR3 DNA sequence: TGTGCCAGCAACGCCCTAAGCGGGAGTGTTGAGCAGTTCTTC. V and J are TRBV9 and TRBJ2-1, with 8 bases aligning to TRBD2. This CDR3 is 14 amino acids long. Germline V gene sequence: CDR1 SGDLS, CDR2 YYNGEE. J was trimmed by 9 bases and V by 6 bases; bases with no gene match: 11. The full variable domain, its missing parts supplied by reference TRBV9 and TRBJ2-1, is DSGVTQTPKHLITATGQRVTLRCSPRSGDLSVYWYQQSLDQGLQFLIQYYNGEERAKGNILERFSAQQFPDLHSELNLSSLELGDSALYFCASNALSGSVEQFFGPGTRLTVL.

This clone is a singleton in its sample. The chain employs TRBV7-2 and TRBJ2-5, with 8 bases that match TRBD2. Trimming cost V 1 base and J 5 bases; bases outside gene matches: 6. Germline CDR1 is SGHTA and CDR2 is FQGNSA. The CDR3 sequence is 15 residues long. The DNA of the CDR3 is TGTGCCAGCAGCTTAGAGGCTAGCGGGTGGGAGACCCAGTACTTC. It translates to CASSLEASGWETQYF.

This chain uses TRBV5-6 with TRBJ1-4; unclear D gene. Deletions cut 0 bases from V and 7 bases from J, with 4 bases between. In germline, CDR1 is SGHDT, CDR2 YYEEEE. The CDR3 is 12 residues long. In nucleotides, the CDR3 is TGTGCCAGCAGCTTGGGGGTTGAAAAACTGTTTTTT. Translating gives CASSLGVEKLFF.

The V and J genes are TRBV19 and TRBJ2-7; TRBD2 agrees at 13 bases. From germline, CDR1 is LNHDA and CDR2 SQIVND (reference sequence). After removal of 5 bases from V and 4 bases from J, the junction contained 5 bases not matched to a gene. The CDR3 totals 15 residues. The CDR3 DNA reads TGTGCCAGTAGTCCTCGGACTAGCGGGAGATACGAGCAGTACTTC. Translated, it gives CASSPRTSGRYEQYF.

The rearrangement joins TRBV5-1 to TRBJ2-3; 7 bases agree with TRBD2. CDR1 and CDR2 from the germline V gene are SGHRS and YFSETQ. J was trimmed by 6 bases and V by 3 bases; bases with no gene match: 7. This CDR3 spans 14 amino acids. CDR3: CASSWGGRTDTQYF. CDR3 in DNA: TGCGCCAGCAGCTGGGGCGGGAGAACTGATACGCAGTATTTT.

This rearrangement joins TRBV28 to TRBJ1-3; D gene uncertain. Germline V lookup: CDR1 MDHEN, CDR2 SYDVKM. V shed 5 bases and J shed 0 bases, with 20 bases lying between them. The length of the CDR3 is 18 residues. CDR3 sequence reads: CASSPSGQERYSGNTIYF. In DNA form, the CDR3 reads TGTGCCAGCAGTCCTTCCGGGCAGGAAAGGTACTCTGGAAACACCATATATTTT.

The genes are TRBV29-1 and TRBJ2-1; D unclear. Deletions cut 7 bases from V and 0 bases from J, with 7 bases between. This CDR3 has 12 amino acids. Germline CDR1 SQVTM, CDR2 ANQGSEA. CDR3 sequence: CSGWDSYNEQFF. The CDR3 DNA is TGCAGCGGGTGGGACTCCTACAATGAGCAGTTCTTC.

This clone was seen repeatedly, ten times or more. The CDR3 DNA follows: TGTGCCAGCAGCTCCCGGACAGGCGTCATAGGGGGGGAGCTGTTTTTT. It translates to CASSSRTGVIGGELFF. The chain links TRBV9 to TRBJ2-2; 7 positions agree with TRBD1. This CDR3 is 16 amino acids long. Trimming took 4 bases from V and 8 from J; bases not matched to a gene: 14. CDR1 and CDR2 (germline): SGDLS, YYNGEE.

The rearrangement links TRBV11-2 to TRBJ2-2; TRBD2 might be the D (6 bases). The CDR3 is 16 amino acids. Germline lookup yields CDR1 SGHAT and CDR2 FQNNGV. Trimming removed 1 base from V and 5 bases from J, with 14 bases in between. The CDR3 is CASSLVVGSGTGELFF. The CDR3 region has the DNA TGTGCCAGCAGCTTAGTAGTCGGGAGCGGTACCGGGGAGCTGTTTTTT. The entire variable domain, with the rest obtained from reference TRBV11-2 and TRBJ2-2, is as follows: EAGVAQSPRYKIIEKRQSVAFWCNPISGHATLYWYQQILGQGPKLLIQFQNNGVVDDSQLPKDRFSAERLKGVDSTLKIQPAKLEDSAVYLCASSLVVGSGTGELFFGEGSRLTVL.

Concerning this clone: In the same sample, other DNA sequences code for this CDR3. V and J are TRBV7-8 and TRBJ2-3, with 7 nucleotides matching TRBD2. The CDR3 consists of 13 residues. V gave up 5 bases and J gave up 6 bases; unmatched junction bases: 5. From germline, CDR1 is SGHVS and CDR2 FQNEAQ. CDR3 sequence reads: CASSPGRGDTQYF. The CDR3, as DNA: TGTGCCAGCAGCCCGGGGAGGGGCGATACGCAGTATTTT. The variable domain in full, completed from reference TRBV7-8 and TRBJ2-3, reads GAGVSQSPRYKVAKRGQDVALRCDPISGHVSLFWYQQALGQGPEFLTYFQNEAQLDKSGLPSDRFFAERPEGSVSTLKIQRTQQEDSAVYLCASSPGRGDTQYFGPGTRLTVL.

The CDR3 here is CASKSPGPAMGYTF. The CDR3 nucleotides are TGTGCCAGCAAAAGTCCGGGGCCGGCTATGGGCTACACCTTC. The chain couples TRBV18 to TRBJ1-2, with a possible D match to TRBD1 (5 bases). The ends were cut back, 8 bases at V and 8 bases at J, with 21 bases in the middle. The CDR3 extends over 14 amino acids. Germline V lookup: CDR1 KGHSH, CDR2 LQKENI.

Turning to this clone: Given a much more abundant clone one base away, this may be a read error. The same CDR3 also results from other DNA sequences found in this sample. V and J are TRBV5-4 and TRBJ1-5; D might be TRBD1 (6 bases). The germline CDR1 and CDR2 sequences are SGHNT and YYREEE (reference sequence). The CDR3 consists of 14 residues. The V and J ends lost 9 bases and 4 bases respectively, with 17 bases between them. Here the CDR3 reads CATNRADSNQPQHF. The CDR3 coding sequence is TGTGCCACCAACAGGGCCGATAGTAATCAGCCCCAGCATTTT.

Written as DNA, the CDR3 is TGCGCCAGCAGCTTGGGGTCTAGCGGGGCTTACAATGAGCAGTTCTTC. Translating it yields CASSLGSSGAYNEQFF. The V and J genes are TRBV5-1 and TRBJ2-1; TRBD2 agrees at 9 bases. Trimming took 0 bases from V and 4 from J; bases not matched to a gene: 5. Germline CDR1 and CDR2: SGHRS and YFSETQ. The CDR3 has 16 amino acids.

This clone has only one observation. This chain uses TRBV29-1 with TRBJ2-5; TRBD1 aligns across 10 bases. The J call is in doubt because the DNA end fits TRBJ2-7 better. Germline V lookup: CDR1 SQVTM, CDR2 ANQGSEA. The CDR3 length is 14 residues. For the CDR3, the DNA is TGCAGCGTTGAGCCCGGACAGGGGGCCTACGAGCAGTACTTC. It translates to CSVEPGQGAYEQYF.